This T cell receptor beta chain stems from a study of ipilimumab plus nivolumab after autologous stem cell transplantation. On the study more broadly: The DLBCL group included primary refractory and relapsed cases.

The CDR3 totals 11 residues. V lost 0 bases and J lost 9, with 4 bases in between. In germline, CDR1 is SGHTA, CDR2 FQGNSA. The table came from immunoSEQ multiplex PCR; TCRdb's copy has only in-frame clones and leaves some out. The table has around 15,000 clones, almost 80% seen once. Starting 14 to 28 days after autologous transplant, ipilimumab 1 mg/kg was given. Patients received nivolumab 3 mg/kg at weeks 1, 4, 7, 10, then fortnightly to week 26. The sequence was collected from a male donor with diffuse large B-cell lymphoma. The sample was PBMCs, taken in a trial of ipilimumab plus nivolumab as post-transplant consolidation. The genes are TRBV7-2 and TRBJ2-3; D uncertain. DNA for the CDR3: TGTGCCAGCAGCTTAGCTCAAACGCAGTATTTT. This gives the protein CASSLAQTQYF. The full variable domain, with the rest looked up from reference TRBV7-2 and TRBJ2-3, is GAGVSQSPSNKVTEKGKDVELRCDPISGHTALYWYRQSLGQGLEFLIYFQGNSAPDKSGLPSDRFSAERTGGSVSTLTIQRTQQEDSAVYLCASSLAQTQYFGPGTRLTVL.